The 13 T cell receptor beta chains in this list originate from one sample, sequenced in a study of control samples from healthy donors and cancer patients. TCRdb's table, derived via immunoSEQ multiplex PCR, lists solely in-frame clones and lacks some. Seen here are about 100,000 clones, 75% to 90% observed once, and the top ten hold more than 7%. Sequencing input: blood. All receptors come from a young man in good health.

The V gene is TRBV12-3 or TRBV12-4, the J gene TRBJ1-4; possible D gene TRBD1, 5 bases. The CDR3 sequence is 13 residues long. V was clipped by 7 bases and J by 3 bases, with 9 bases between them. The CDR3 nucleotides read TGTGCCAGCAACAGGAGGCCTAATGAAAAACTGTTTTTT. This sequence encodes CASNRRPNEKLFF.

The genes are TRBV6-5 and TRBJ2-2; 12 bases align to TRBD2. The CDR3 runs 15 residues. Germline CDR1 reads MNHEY; CDR2 reads SVGAGI. V shed 4 bases, J shed 7 bases, and the junction held 4 bases outside the gene matches. This CDR3 reads CASSWTSGMGGELFF. CDR3 nucleotides: TGTGCCAGCAGTTGGACTAGCGGGATGGGCGGGGAGCTGTTTTTT.

The J gene is TRBJ1-1, the V gene TRBV13; D gene ambiguous. Germline assignment: CDR1 PRHDT and CDR2 FYEKMQ (reference sequence). Trimming left V 3 bases short and J 1 base short, with 9 bases between. The CDR3 runs 14 residues. Here the CDR3 DNA reads TGTGCCAGCAGCTTGGATGTGAGGAACACTGAAGCTTTCTTT. Translated: CASSLDVRNTEAFF. The full variable domain, completed using reference TRBV13 and TRBJ1-1, is AAGVIQSPRHLIKEKRETATLKCYPIPRHDTVYWYQQGPGQDPQFLISFYEKMQSDKGSIPDRFSAQQFSDYHSELNMSSLELGDSALYFCASSLDVRNTEAFFGQGTRLTVV.

This rearrangement joins TRBV30 to TRBJ1-3; 7 bases align to TRBD1. V shed 6 bases and J 2 bases; nucleotides not matched to a gene: 4. In germline, CDR1 is GTSNPN, CDR2 SVGIG (reference sequence). The CDR3 sequence is 13 residues long. CDR3 sequence reads: CACHRGAGNTIYF. The DNA of the CDR3 is TGTGCCTGCCACAGGGGTGCTGGAAACACCATATATTTT.

The chain carries TRBV19 and TRBJ2-5; D possibly corresponds to TRBD1 (6 bases). The germline CDR1 and CDR2 sequences are LNHDA and SQIVND (reference sequence). This CDR3 region has 14 residues. Trimming cost V 7 bases and J 7 bases, with 19 bases left between them. The CDR3: CASTPTTGLATQYF. CDR3 bases: TGTGCCAGTACCCCTACGACAGGCCTAGCGACCCAGTACTTC.

The chain recombines TRBV30 with TRBJ1-1; D not certain. Trimming took off 0 bases at V and 6 bases at J, with 14 bases between the two ends. This CDR3 has 14 residues. From germline, CDR1 is GTSNPN and CDR2 SVGIG (reference sequence). The CDR3 coding sequence is TGTGCCTGGAGTGTAAGCAGGCTATGGGCTGAAGCTTTCTTT. The encoded protein is CAWSVSRLWAEAFF.

This clone was found once. In DNA form, the CDR3 reads TGCGCCAGCAGCCCCTGGGGCAATTTAGGGGAAAAACTGTTTTTT. Encoded protein: CASSPWGNLGEKLFF. The chain couples TRBV4-1 to TRBJ1-4; D might be TRBD1 (5 bases). The CDR3 contains 15 residues. Trimming cost V 4 bases and J 8 bases, with 17 bases left between them. Germline V gives CDR1 MGHRA, CDR2 YSYEKL.

The V gene is TRBV28, the J gene TRBJ1-5; possibly TRBD1 for D (5 bases). This CDR3 has 17 amino acids. Trimming took 2 bases from V and 0 from J, leaving 14 bases between them. Germline V gene sequence: CDR1 MDHEN, CDR2 SYDVKM. As DNA, the CDR3 is TGTGCCAGCAGTTTAGGCGGGGGACCTTATAGCAATCAGCCCCAGCATTTT. Encoded protein: CASSLGGGPYSNQPQHF.

V is TRBV5-1 and J is TRBJ2-1, with 7 bases fitting TRBD1. The germline gives CDR1 SGHRS, CDR2 YFSETQ. The CDR3 sequence is 16 residues long. The V and J ends lost 0 bases and 5 bases, in that order; junction bases with no gene match: 8. The CDR3 region is CASSLGGTTGNNEQFF. The CDR3 DNA is TGCGCCAGCAGCTTGGGTGGGACGACAGGGAACAATGAGCAGTTCTTC.

This sequence joins TRBV27 and TRBJ1-2; D uncertain. V dropped 5 bases and J dropped 1 base, with 5 bases sitting between them. Germline CDR1 is MNHEY and CDR2 is SMNVEV (reference sequence). The CDR3 has 12 amino acids. CDR3 DNA: TGTGCCAGCAGTCCAAATAACTATGGCTACACCTTC. It translates to CASSPNNYGYTF.

This chain links TRBV30 with TRBJ2-1; 10 nucleotides line up with TRBD2. The J segment lost 7 bases and the V segment lost 0 bases, leaving 12 bases of the junction unmatched. Germline-derived CDR1 and CDR2 are GTSNPN and SVGIG (reference sequence). The CDR3 sequence is 17 residues long. CDR3 nucleotide sequence: TGTGCCTGGAGTGTACGATCGTCTAGCGGGAGAGGGAATGAGCAGTTCTTC. This translates into CAWSVRSSSGRGNEQFF.

Remarks on this clone: This sample includes further DNA sequences coding for the same CDR3. The chain employs TRBV30 and TRBJ2-2; weak D call: TRBD1 (6 bases). The V end lost 2 bases, the J end lost 6 bases, and 13 bases lay between the germline ends. Germline lookup yields CDR1 GTSNPN and CDR2 SVGIG (reference sequence). There are 14 residues in the CDR3. CDR3 nucleotide sequence: TGTGCCTGGAGTCTGGCAGGGGCGGCCGGGGAGCTGTTTTTT. This encodes CAWSLAGAAGELFF.

The rearrangement uses TRBV9 and TRBJ2-2; 8 positions match TRBD2. CDR3 length: 14 amino acids. V trimming: 2 bases; J trimming: 5 bases; junction bases outside the gene matches: 2. Germline assignment: CDR1 SGDLS and CDR2 YYNGEE. The CDR3 DNA sequence: TGTGCCAGCAGCGTCGGGGGGGCGACCGGGGAGCTGTTTTTT. Amino acid sequence: CASSVGGATGELFF.